Each of the 15 T cell receptor beta chains below was sequenced from the same sample in a study of T cell responses to AZD1222 COVID-19 vaccine. Assay used: immunoSEQ multiplex PCR; TCRdb lists only in-frame clones, some missing. The sample consists of a few hundred thousand clones, approximately 93% of them appearing once. Material: peripheral blood, obtained on day 0 of AZD1222 vaccination. Source of these receptors: an adult in good health.

The chain employs TRBV23-1 and TRBJ1-5; tentatively, D is TRBD1 (5 bases). TRBV23-1 falls under the ORF class, with uncertain function. V lost 8 bases, J lost 0 bases, and 20 bases lay in between. The CDR3 is made up of 17 amino acids. This CDR3 is CASRGGVGINSNQPQHF. DNA for the CDR3: TGCGCCAGCCGCGGAGGGGTTGGGATAAATAGCAATCAGCCCCAGCATTTT.

V usage is TRBV5-1 and J usage is TRBJ1-6; a possible D gene is TRBD1 (5 bases). CDR3 length: 14 amino acids. Germline CDR1 and CDR2: SGHRS and YFSETQ. Trimming cost V 7 bases and J 5 bases, with 13 bases left between them. CDR3 protein: CASSRGLDNSPLHF. In DNA, the CDR3 is TGCGCCAGCTCCCGGGGGTTGGATAATTCACCCCTCCACTTT.

This chain connects TRBV9 to TRBJ1-1; perhaps TRBD1 as D (6 bases). This CDR3 contains 13 residues. CDR1 and CDR2 from the germline V gene are SGDLS and YYNGEE. Trimming left V 4 bases short and J 4 bases short, with 11 bases between. In DNA, the CDR3 is TGTGCCAGCAGCTTCCGGGACATCACTGAAGCTTTCTTT. This codes for CASSFRDITEAFF.

CDR3 bases: TGTGCCAGCAGTTACGGAGGGCTTTACACTGAAGCTTTCTTT. It translates to CASSYGGLYTEAFF. The chain combines TRBV6-5 with TRBJ1-1; D ambiguous. Trimming left V 2 bases short and J 3 bases short, with 10 bases between. The CDR3 has 14 amino acids. Per germline, CDR1 MNHEY and CDR2 SVGAGI.

This clone has a single count. V gene TRBV13 combines with J gene TRBJ2-1; TRBD2 matches 8 bases. The CDR3 sequence is 16 residues long. Unmatched junction bases numbered 5, after V lost 1 base and J lost 3 bases. Germline assignment: CDR1 PRHDT and CDR2 FYEKMQ (reference sequence). The CDR3 loop reads CASSLAAGGDYNEQFF. The CDR3 DNA is TGTGCCAGCAGCTTAGCGGCCGGGGGGGACTACAATGAGCAGTTCTTC.

Here the CDR3 DNA reads TGTGCCAGCAGCTTCCGGACAGGCGACACTGAAGCTTTCTTT. Translated: CASSFRTGDTEAFF. The chain joins TRBV5-4 to TRBJ1-1, with 7 bases fitting TRBD1. The ends lost 2 bases at V and 3 bases at J; junction bases unmatched: 4. The V gene's germline CDR1 is SGHNT and CDR2 YYREEE (reference sequence). The CDR3 spans 14 residues.

The chain combines TRBV29-1 with TRBJ1-1; 7 positions agree with TRBD1. The germline V gene encodes CDR1 SQVTM and CDR2 ANQGSEA. J gave up 0 bases and V 6 bases, and 10 bases lay outside the gene matches. There are 15 residues in the CDR3. This CDR3 is CSVALWGQMNTEAFF. The CDR3 coding sequence is TGCAGCGTCGCACTCTGGGGACAGATGAACACTGAAGCTTTCTTT.

J is TRBJ1-5 and V is TRBV7-9, with TRBD1 matching over 7 bases. With V trimmed by 5 bases and J by 4 bases, 2 bases remained unmatched. Germline-derived CDR1 and CDR2 are SEHNR and FQNEAQ (reference sequence). This CDR3 has 13 amino acids. The CDR3 reads CASSQTGNQPQHF. DNA for the CDR3: TGTGCCAGCAGCCAGACAGGGAATCAGCCCCAGCATTTT.

The J gene is TRBJ2-7, the V gene TRBV25-1, with a tentative D call TRBD2 (6 bases). This CDR3 region has 14 residues. Germline V gene sequence: CDR1 MGHDK, CDR2 SYGVNS. V was cut by 2 bases and J by 5 bases, with 13 bases left in between. The CDR3 loop reads CASSERRTSHEQYF. The CDR3 DNA is TGTGCCAGCAGTGAACGAAGAACTAGCCACGAGCAGTACTTC.

In DNA, the CDR3 is TGTGCCAGCAGATACTCGGCTTCGCCGAATTCACCCCTCCACTTT. Amino acids: CASRYSASPNSPLHF. This chain joins TRBV7-3 and TRBJ1-6, with D hard to call. The germline V gene encodes CDR1 SGHTA and CDR2 FQGTGA. V dropped 6 bases and J dropped 7 bases, with 16 bases sitting between them. The CDR3 contains 15 residues. Variable domain in full (rest from reference TRBV7-3 and TRBJ1-6): GAGVSQTPSNKVTEKGKYVELRCDPISGHTALYWYRQSLGQGPEFLIYFQGTGAADDSGLPNDRFFAVRPEGSVSTLKIQRTERGDSAVYLCASRYSASPNSPLHFGNGTRLTVT.

The genes are TRBV11-2 and TRBJ1-2, with D maybe TRBD1 (5 bases). The CDR3 totals 13 residues. V was trimmed by 1 base and J by 4 bases, leaving 7 bases between them. CDR1 SGHAT and CDR2 FQNNGV come from the germline V gene. CDR3 sequence: CASSLGQGYGYTF. The CDR3 DNA sequence: TGTGCCAGCAGCTTAGGCCAGGGCTATGGCTACACCTTC. The full variable domain, in which reference TRBV11-2 and TRBJ1-2 provide the parts outside the CDR3, is EAGVAQSPRYKIIEKRQSVAFWCNPISGHATLYWYQQILGQGPKLLIQFQNNGVVDDSQLPKDRFSAERLKGVDSTLKIQPAKLEDSAVYLCASSLGQGYGYTFGSGTRLTVV.

V gene TRBV3-1 (or the pseudogene TRBV3-2) combines with J gene TRBJ2-7; TRBD2 aligns across 13 bases. Unmatched junction bases numbered 3, after V lost 3 bases and J lost 4 bases. CDR1 LGHDT and CDR2 YNNKEL come from the germline V gene (reference sequence). This CDR3 is built from 15 residues. The CDR3 protein is CASSHRTSGRYEQYF. CDR3 nucleotide sequence: TGTGCCAGCAGCCACCGGACTAGCGGGAGATACGAGCAGTACTTC.

The V and J genes are TRBV13 and TRBJ2-1, with D uncertain. The CDR3 has 17 amino acids. CDR1 and CDR2 from the germline V gene are PRHDT and FYEKMQ (reference sequence). V was clipped by 2 bases and J by 2 bases, with 16 bases between them. CDR3 protein: CASSLRLADPTYNEQFF. The CDR3, as DNA: TGTGCCAGCAGCTTAAGACTTGCGGACCCCACCTACAATGAGCAGTTCTTC.

V gene TRBV4-1 combines with J gene TRBJ1-5; no firm D call. The V gene lost 3 bases and the J gene lost 2 bases, with 14 bases spanning the gap. The CDR3 spans 16 residues. The germline V gene encodes CDR1 MGHRA and CDR2 YSYEKL. CDR3 nucleotide sequence: TGCGCCAGCAGCCACCTCCCCCGGGAGGGCAATCAGCCCCAGCATTTT. Its translation is CASSHLPREGNQPQHF.

The chain is built from TRBV28 and TRBJ2-7, with D unresolved. The CDR3 totals 16 residues. Trimming took 5 bases from V and 1 from J, leaving 18 bases between them. Germline lookup yields CDR1 MDHEN and CDR2 SYDVKM. The CDR3 DNA sequence: TGTGCCAGCAGTCAATATAACCCTAGAGGATCCTACGAGCAGTACTTC. This sequence encodes CASSQYNPRGSYEQYF. The whole variable domain, remainder taken from reference TRBV28 and TRBJ2-7, is DVKVTQSSRYLVKRTGEKVFLECVQDMDHENMFWYRQDPGLGLRLIYFSYDVKMKEKGDIPEGYSVSREKKERFSLILESASTNQTSMYLCASSQYNPRGSYEQYFGPGTRLTVT.